A single sample gave rise to the 14 T cell receptor beta chains below, sequenced in a study of control samples from healthy donors and cancer patients. The repertoire was sequenced with immunoSEQ multiplex PCR; TCRdb's copy has only in-frame clones and lacks some. Here the sample spans about 130,000 clones, approximately 92% being singletons. Sample: blood. Every receptor here comes from a man aged 18 to 30 in good health.

This clone was counted a few times. The CDR3 bases are TGCAGCCGATGGACACCTTCTAGATTCTTCTATGGCTACACCTTC. Protein product: CSRWTPSRFFYGYTF. The rearrangement uses TRBV29-1 and TRBJ1-2; possibly TRBD1 for D (5 bases). The CDR3 is 15 residues long. The germline V gene has CDR1 SQVTM and CDR2 ANQGSEA. V was cut by 8 bases and J by 4 bases, with 23 bases left in between.

This chain links TRBV7-9 with TRBJ2-3; D is ambiguous. V lost 6 bases to trimming and J lost 1 base, with 8 bases between them. CDR3 size: 13 residues. Germline V lookup: CDR1 SEHNR, CDR2 FQNEAQ (reference sequence). The CDR3, as DNA: TGTGCCAGCAGGACACTTGGCACAGATACGCAGTATTTT. This translates into CASRTLGTDTQYF.

J is TRBJ2-3 and V is TRBV2; D remains ambiguous. The V end lost 4 bases, the J end lost 0 bases, and 14 bases lay between the germline ends. This CDR3 comprises 16 residues. Germline V gene data show CDR1 as SNHLY and CDR2 as FYNNEI. CDR3 protein: CASSGDGGTSTDTQYF. The CDR3, as DNA: TGTGCCAGCAGTGGAGATGGTGGAACCAGCACAGATACGCAGTATTTT.

This clone appeared a single time. The chain joins TRBV6-4 to TRBJ1-2, with 10 bases lining up with TRBD1. The germline CDR1 and CDR2 sequences are MRHNA and SNTAGT. This CDR3 comprises 16 residues. Trimming cost V 4 bases and J 6 bases; bases outside gene matches: 11. The CDR3 here is CASSVDPGQGSHGYTF. Here the CDR3 DNA reads TGTGCCAGCAGTGTCGACCCGGGACAGGGGTCGCATGGCTACACCTTC.

The chain links TRBV11-2 to TRBJ2-7, with TRBD1 matching 8 bases. The CDR3 totals 14 residues. The ends lost 4 bases at V and 2 bases at J; junction bases unmatched: 4. The V gene's germline CDR1 is SGHAT and CDR2 FQNNGV. CDR3 in DNA: TGTGCCAGCAGCTACGACAGGGGACCCTACGAGCAGTACTTC. Protein sequence: CASSYDRGPYEQYF.

V gene TRBV7-2 combines with J gene TRBJ1-5, with 10 bases lining up with TRBD1. Germline V gene lookup returns CDR1 SGHTA and CDR2 FQGNSA. The CDR3 runs 14 residues. J lost 9 bases, V lost 6 bases, and 8 bases had no gene match. The CDR3 loop is CASRAGTGAGPQHF. Written as DNA, the CDR3 is TGTGCCAGCAGGGCCGGGACAGGGGCTGGGCCCCAGCATTTT.

The chain is built from TRBV5-4 and TRBJ1-1, with TRBD1 as a possible D gene (6 bases). Germline V gene lookup returns CDR1 SGHNT and CDR2 YYREEE (reference sequence). The V and J ends lost 4 bases and 11 bases respectively, with 18 bases between them. CDR3 length: 13 amino acids. This CDR3 reads CASSQTGLGFAFF. The CDR3 nucleotides are TGTGCCAGCAGCCAAACAGGGTTGGGTTTTGCTTTCTTT.

CDR3 loop: CATSARGLAGGNEQFF. DNA for the CDR3: TGTGCCACCAGCGCTCGCGGACTAGCGGGGGGGAATGAGCAGTTCTTC. The chain uses TRBV15 and TRBJ2-1, with TRBD2 identical over 15 bases. Trimming cost V 5 bases and J 7 bases; bases outside gene matches: 6. The CDR3 spans 16 residues. Per the germline V gene, CDR1 is LNHNV and CDR2 is YYDKDF (reference sequence).

The gene calls are TRBV3-1 (or the pseudogene TRBV3-2) and TRBJ2-3, with TRBD1 as a possible D gene (5 bases). The germline V gene encodes CDR1 LGHDT and CDR2 YNNKEL (reference sequence). V was pared by 0 bases and J by 2 bases, with 9 bases between. The CDR3 runs 15 residues. CDR3 protein: CASSQDHRNTDTQYF. For the CDR3, the DNA is TGTGCCAGCAGCCAAGATCACAGGAACACAGATACGCAGTATTTT.

This clone was seen a handful of times. The genes are TRBV5-6 and TRBJ1-1, with unresolved D. CDR3 length: 11 residues. From germline, CDR1 is SGHDT and CDR2 YYEEEE. The V and J ends lost 0 bases and 7 bases respectively, with 4 bases between them. CDR3 sequence reads: CASSLGGEAFF. CDR3 DNA: TGTGCCAGCAGCTTGGGGGGTGAAGCTTTCTTT.

The J gene is TRBJ2-1, the V gene TRBV30; 12 bases fit TRBD2. V dropped 0 bases and J dropped 12; count of bases not matched to a gene: 9. There are 15 residues in the CDR3. CDR1 GTSNPN and CDR2 SVGIG come from the germline V gene (reference sequence). In DNA, the CDR3 is TGTGCCTGGAGTGTTTCTAGCGGGGGGGCCGATGGGCAGTTCTTC. Translation gives CAWSVSSGGADGQFF.

The chain uses TRBV9 and TRBJ2-7; tentatively, D is TRBD2 (6 bases). V lost 3 bases to trimming and J lost 7 bases, with 11 bases between them. This CDR3 is 12 amino acids long. CDR1 is SGDLS, CDR2 YYNGEE, per germline. The CDR3 nucleotides are TGTGCCAGCAGCGGCCTTGGGGGGGAGCAGTACTTC. Encoded protein: CASSGLGGEQYF.

The chain joins TRBV18 to TRBJ2-1; D gene uncertain. Trimming cost V 5 bases and J 5 bases, with 37 bases left between them. The germline V gene encodes CDR1 KGHSH and CDR2 LQKENI. CDR3 size: 22 residues. DNA of the CDR3: TGTGCCAGCTCAATGCTTTACGAGTGGGGATCTGCACTCCGTACTAAGAACAATGAGCAGTTCTTC. Amino acids: CASSMLYEWGSALRTKNNEQFF.

The genes are TRBV7-9 and TRBJ2-5; TRBD1 matches 9 bases. The ends lost 5 bases at V and 5 bases at J; junction bases unmatched: 9. The CDR3 loop spans 15 amino acids. The germline V gene has CDR1 SEHNR and CDR2 FQNEAQ (reference sequence). CDR3 DNA sequence: TGTGCCAGCAGCCCCGGGACAGGGAAAGTTGAGACCCAGTACTTC. As protein: CASSPGTGKVETQYF.